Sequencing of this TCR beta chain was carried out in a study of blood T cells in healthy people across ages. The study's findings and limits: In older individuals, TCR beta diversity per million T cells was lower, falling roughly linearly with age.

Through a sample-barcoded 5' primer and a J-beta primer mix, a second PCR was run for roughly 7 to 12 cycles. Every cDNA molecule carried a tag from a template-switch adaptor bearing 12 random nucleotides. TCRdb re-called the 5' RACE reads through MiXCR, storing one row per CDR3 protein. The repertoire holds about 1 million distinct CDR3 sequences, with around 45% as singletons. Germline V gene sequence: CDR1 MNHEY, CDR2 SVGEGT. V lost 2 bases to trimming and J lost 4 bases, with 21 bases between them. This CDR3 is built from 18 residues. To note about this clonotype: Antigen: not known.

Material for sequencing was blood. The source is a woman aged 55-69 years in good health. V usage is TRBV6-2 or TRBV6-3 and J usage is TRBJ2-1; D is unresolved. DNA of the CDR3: TGTGCCAGCAGTTACCGACCCAGGACCAGCGAATGGTACAATGAGCAGTTCTTC. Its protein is CASSYRPRTSEWYNEQFF.